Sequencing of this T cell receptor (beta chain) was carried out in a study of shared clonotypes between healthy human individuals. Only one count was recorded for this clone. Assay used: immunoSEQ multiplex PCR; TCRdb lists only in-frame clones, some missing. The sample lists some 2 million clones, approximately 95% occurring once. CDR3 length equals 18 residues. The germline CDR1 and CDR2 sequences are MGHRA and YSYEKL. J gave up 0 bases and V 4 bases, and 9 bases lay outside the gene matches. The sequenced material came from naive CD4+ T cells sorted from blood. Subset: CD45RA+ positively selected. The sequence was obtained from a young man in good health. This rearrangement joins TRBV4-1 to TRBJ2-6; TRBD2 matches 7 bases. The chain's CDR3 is CASSPIGGFRSGANVLTF. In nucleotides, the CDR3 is TGCGCCAGCAGCCCCATCGGGGGGTTCCGCTCTGGGGCCAACGTCCTGACTTTC.